The source of this T cell receptor beta chain is a study of shared clonotypes between healthy human individuals (TCRdb year 2020). Concerning the study at large: Three men and two women, aged 18 to 49 years, made up the cohort. Per donor, three plates each were used for CD4 naive and CD4 memory, two for CD8 naive, and one for CD8 memory. To estimate repertoire size and how much clonotype sharing occurs between individuals, the study deeply sequenced the blood TCR repertoires of roughly 5 healthy adults. To increase sequencing depth and limit assay-specific biases, different laboratories used diverse techniques to prepare libraries and sequence TCR repertoires. Each donor's leukapheresis produced roughly between roughly 0.85 and 10 billion PBMCs.

Notes on this clone: Its antigen has not been determined. Base qualities are not provided; no much larger clone lies one nucleotide away.

Findings and caveats that apply to the study as a whole: Compared with non-shared clonotypes, the clonotypes found in all four sorted-subset donors had higher generation probabilities. Across a handful of donors, 4.5% to 6.5% of naive CD4, roughly 3.5% of naive CD8, about 2.3% of memory CD4, and over 0.35% of memory CD8 clonotypes were shared. Pairwise subsampling indicated that sequencing depth was expected to affect the degree of clonotype sharing among donors. Rarefaction of sorted-subset datasets indicated incomplete sequencing despite the large sequencing depth. The small number of donors limited the genetic and exposure-history diversity represented. Only blood was sampled, and tissue TCR repertoires likely differ from those in blood. Estimated clonotype richness was generally larger for naive than for memory subsets.

Using the deep immunoSEQ assay, multiplex PCR amplified TCR CDR3 regions from genomic DNA. Genomic DNA extracted from each cell subset was distributed evenly over all wells of several immunoSEQ 96-well plates, and each plate served as one replicate. For sorted subsets, 200 to 250 ng genomic DNA, equal to about 30,000 T cell genomes, was loaded into each replicate PCR. Purified libraries were quantified with a Qubit 3.0 fluorometer, sized on a Bioanalyzer 2100, and re-quantified with the KAPA Library Quantification kit. Each immunoSEQ 96-well plate was sequenced on its own single-read 150-cycle Illumina NextSeq 550 flow cell. In the authors' own workflow: Because the immunoSEQ output held only junctional sequences and lacked quality scores, the filtering could not match the filtering applied to full-length reads. To assign V/J genes and CDR3, sequences were annotated using PyIR, a Python wrapper for IgBLAST v1.9, with IMGT germline references. Reads were filtered out if the reads had weak V/J assignments (E-value above 1e-6), no CDR3, stop codons, out-of-frame junctions, or ambiguous translated residues. V3J clonotypes were defined by identical inferred V gene, J gene, and CDR3 amino acid sequence. Percentage overlap between repertoires was computed as shared unique clonotypes divided by the size of the smaller repertoire. RTK rarefaction, the Chao1 estimator, and Recon v2.1 estimates of unobserved clonotypes were used to assess repertoire richness. OLGA was used to compute generation probabilities for all TCRbeta clonotypes that the gDNA method yielded from a few donors. As stored in TCRdb, this immuneACCESS dataset retains in-frame rearrangements with V and J assigned. A fraction of the clones does not appear; measured against another copy, unresolved V genes explain less than half of the discrepancy, and the remainder lacks a known reason. The DNA was the basis for D and trimming; V, J and clone size are from that table. For this sample there are about 79,000 clones; 62% appear just once. Over 50% of the sample is in the top ten clones.

Donors were healthy HIV-negative adults with no recently reported acute infections or vaccinations. Every donor was a Caucasian adult living in Nashville, Tennessee, USA. CD8 memory samples were composed of magnetically selected CD45RO+ cells combined with CCR7-negative CD45RA+ effector memory (TemRA) cells. Blood was collected by leukapheresis, and PBMCs were isolated by Ficoll-Histopaque density gradient centrifugation and then cryopreserved in liquid nitrogen vapor phase. Analytical flow cytometry was used to check the purity and quantity of each magnetically sorted T cell population. Each sorted fraction had its genomic DNA isolated and then quantified by UV absorbance on a Nanodrop 2000c. Measured from the cysteine to the phenylalanine, the CDR3 is 15 residues long. The retained sequence is limited to the CDR3, 45 bases, with the frame set at the first base. As encoded in the germline V gene, CDR1 is MNHEY while CDR2 is SVGAGI. V and J are truncated by 5 bases and 7 bases respectively, leaving an intervening sequence of 19 bases.

The sequence is built from TRBV6-5 and TRBJ2-3; the D call could be TRBD1 or TRBD2, with each sharing 6 bases. The receptor comes from a man younger than 40 in good health. The sequenced material came from memory CD8+ T cells sorted from blood. Explained via the paper, the cell subset or site label denotes: CD45RO+ cells pooled with CCR7-negative TemRA cells. At the DNA level, the sequence is TGTGCCAGCAGTCCCACGGGGGCGGGAATGAATACGCAGTATTTT. The resulting protein is CASSPTGAGMNTQYF.